The 24 T cell receptor beta chains below all came from one sample that was sequenced in a study of blood T cell repertoires in COVID-19. Assay used: immunoSEQ multiplex PCR; TCRdb lists only in-frame clones, some missing. Of 180,000 or so clones listed, roughly nine tenths are singletons. Material: peripheral blood. These receptors all stem from a young man with acute or convalescent COVID-19.

This clone was found once. The gene calls are TRBV2 and TRBJ1-1; 10 positions match TRBD1. V lost 6 bases, J lost 1 base, and 5 bases stayed unmatched. This CDR3 comprises 15 residues. CDR1 and CDR2 (germline): SNHLY, FYNNEI. CDR3 DNA: TGTGCCAGCAGGCCCAGGACAGGGGGGAACACTGAAGCTTTCTTT. Protein product: CASRPRTGGNTEAFF.

V is TRBV30 and J is TRBJ1-1, with TRBD1 matching over 8 bases. Germline loops: CDR1 GTSNPN, CDR2 SVGIG (reference sequence). Trimming at V came to 4 bases and at J to 7 bases, leaving 5 bases not matched to a gene. The CDR3 is made up of 12 amino acids. CDR3 protein: CAWTRGQGEAFF. In DNA form, the CDR3 reads TGTGCCTGGACCAGGGGGCAGGGTGAAGCTTTCTTT.

The chain joins TRBV4-2 to TRBJ2-5; TRBD1 matches 9 bases. Germline CDR1 LGHNA, CDR2 YNFKEQ. V shed 3 bases and J 1 base; nucleotides not matched to a gene: 0. There are 14 residues in the CDR3. CDR3: CASSQDRGQETQYF. Written as DNA, the CDR3 is TGTGCCAGCAGCCAGGACAGGGGCCAAGAGACCCAGTACTTC.

The gene calls are TRBV11-2 and TRBJ2-4; 8 nucleotides line up with TRBD1. The trim removed 5 bases at V and 0 bases at J, leaving 9 bases unmatched. Looked up from germline, CDR1 is SGHAT and CDR2 is FQNNGV. The length of the CDR3 is 17 residues. Here the CDR3 reads CASSALTGGLAKNIQYF. The CDR3 bases are TGTGCCAGCAGCGCGTTAACAGGGGGATTAGCCAAAAACATTCAGTACTTC.

The CDR3, as DNA: TGTGCCACTAATAGCGGGACAGCCAAAAACATTCAGTACTTC. Translation: CATNSGTAKNIQYF. The V call is TRBV10-3, the J call TRBJ2-4; 8 nucleotides agree with TRBD2. V was clipped by 10 bases and J by 0 bases; unmatched bases: 5. The germline V gene encodes CDR1 ENHRY and CDR2 SYGVKD. The CDR3 loop spans 14 amino acids.

The chain couples TRBV2 to TRBJ1-1; D is possibly TRBD1 (6 bases). The CDR3 length is 14 residues. Germline values: CDR1 SNHLY, CDR2 FYNNEI. The germline V and J ends were trimmed by 8 bases and 6 bases, with 19 bases remaining between them. This CDR3 reads CASGEQGAVAEAFF. CDR3 DNA: TGTGCCAGCGGGGAACAGGGCGCGGTGGCTGAAGCTTTCTTT.

V gene TRBV11-2 combines with J gene TRBJ2-1; a weak D match, TRBD1 (6 bases). V was shortened by 0 bases and J by 8 bases, with 8 bases between the two germline ends. This CDR3 comprises 13 residues. The germline CDR1 and CDR2 sequences are SGHAT and FQNNGV. The CDR3, as DNA: TGTGCCAGCAGCTTAGACAGGGGACATGAGCAGTTCTTC. It yields the protein CASSLDRGHEQFF.

This chain uses TRBV11-2 with TRBJ2-6; TRBD1 aligns across 9 bases. The V gene's germline CDR1 is SGHAT and CDR2 FQNNGV. There are 19 residues in the CDR3. After removal of 1 base from V and 0 bases from J, the junction contained 7 bases not matched to a gene. CDR3 protein: CASSLGTGAASSGANVLTF. In DNA form, the CDR3 reads TGTGCCAGCAGCTTAGGGACAGGGGCCGCGAGCTCTGGGGCCAACGTCCTGACTTTC.

The CDR3 is CAISEASDNEQFF. In DNA form, the CDR3 reads TGTGCCATCAGTGAGGCCTCAGACAATGAGCAGTTCTTC. The chain has TRBV10-3 and TRBJ2-1; D remains ambiguous. This CDR3 has 13 amino acids. Per the germline V gene, CDR1 is ENHRY and CDR2 is SYGVKD. The V gene lost 2 bases and the J gene lost 5 bases, with 7 bases spanning the gap.

The chain has TRBV2 and TRBJ1-6; D is ambiguous. V dropped 10 bases and J dropped 6 bases, with 16 bases sitting between them. Germline V gene sequence: CDR1 SNHLY, CDR2 FYNNEI. CDR3 size: 14 residues. CDR3: CATAGGIPNSPLHF. The CDR3 DNA sequence: TGTGCCACGGCCGGAGGGATACCTAATTCACCCCTCCACTTT.

For this clone: Other DNA sequences within the sample encode an identical CDR3. The V gene is TRBV5-1, the J gene TRBJ1-1; 7 bases line up with TRBD1. The CDR3 has 14 residues. J was trimmed by 0 bases and V by 4 bases; bases with no gene match: 3. CDR1 is SGHRS and CDR2 is YFSETQ in the germline V gene. The CDR3 DNA reads as TGCGCCAGCAGCCTGGGACAGATGAACACTGAAGCTTTCTTT. Residues: CASSLGQMNTEAFF.

This rearrangement joins TRBV11-2 to TRBJ1-3, with unresolved D. Germline-derived CDR1 and CDR2 are SGHAT and FQNNGV. The CDR3 is 14 amino acids. Trimming pared 1 base from V and 4 bases from J, leaving 8 bases between. The CDR3 bases are TGTGCCAGCAGCTTAGGGAGTGCAGGAAACACCATATATTTT. It codes for CASSLGSAGNTIYF. Using reference TRBV11-2 and TRBJ1-3 for the parts outside the CDR3, the full variable domain is EAGVAQSPRYKIIEKRQSVAFWCNPISGHATLYWYQQILGQGPKLLIQFQNNGVVDDSQLPKDRFSAERLKGVDSTLKIQPAKLEDSAVYLCASSLGSAGNTIYFGEGSWLTVV.

The DNA for the CDR3 is TGCAGCACCAGGGGTTACACTGAAGCTTTCTTT. Its translation is CSTRGYTEAFF. The chain links TRBV20-1 to TRBJ1-1; D is possibly TRBD1 (6 bases). This CDR3 region has 11 residues. Germline CDR1 is DFQATT and CDR2 is SNEGSKA (reference sequence).

V gene TRBV6-4 combines with J gene TRBJ1-5, with TRBD1 identical over 10 bases. Germline CDR1 MRHNA, CDR2 SNTAGT. The junction had 19 bases not matched to a gene; V was cut back by 7 bases and J by 1 base. This CDR3 region has 20 residues. CDR3 coding DNA: TGTGCCAGCACTCGAGAACTAAACCCGGACAGGGGGTTAAGCAATCAGCCCCAGCATTTT. It translates to CASTRELNPDRGLSNQPQHF.

The chain recombines TRBV3-1 (or the pseudogene TRBV3-2) with TRBJ2-1; TRBD1 agrees at 9 bases. There are 15 residues in the CDR3. The V segment lost 6 bases and the J segment 5 bases; nucleotides outside the gene matches: 8. Per germline, CDR1 LGHDT and CDR2 YNNKEL (reference sequence). CDR3 residues: CASRSSGTGNNEQFF. CDR3 in DNA: TGTGCCAGCAGGTCTTCCGGGACAGGGAACAATGAGCAGTTCTTC.

CDR3 DNA: TGTGCCAGCAGCTCCGACGACAGGGTGTTCTCACCCCTCCACTTT. This translates into CASSSDDRVFSPLHF. The chain carries TRBV7-8 and TRBJ1-6; 7 bases fit TRBD1. Looked up from germline, CDR1 is SGHVS and CDR2 is FQNEAQ. There are 15 residues in the CDR3. The trim removed 4 bases at V and 10 bases at J, leaving 10 bases unmatched.

The chain recombines TRBV6-5 with TRBJ2-5; 7 bases agree with TRBD1. The germline gives CDR1 MNHEY, CDR2 SVGAGI. The length of the CDR3 is 14 residues. Trimming removed 4 bases from V and 2 bases from J; junction bases left unmatched: 4. The CDR3 DNA is TGTGCCAGCAGTTTAACGGGACAGCAAGAGACCCAGTACTTC. Its translation is CASSLTGQQETQYF.

V is TRBV2 and J is TRBJ1-6; the D gene is possibly TRBD1 (5 bases). This CDR3 is 16 amino acids long. Trimming shortened V by 8 bases and J by 5 bases, and 19 bases separated the two germline ends. CDR1 SNHLY and CDR2 FYNNEI come from the germline V gene. DNA for the CDR3: TGTGCCAGCGGCCTTCCGCCAGGGAGGAATAATTCACCCCTCCACTTT. Its protein product is CASGLPPGRNNSPLHF.

V is TRBV7-2 and J is TRBJ2-3; D is ambiguous. The length of the CDR3 is 15 residues. V was shortened by 4 bases and J by 1 base, with 12 bases between the two germline ends. CDR1 SGHTA and CDR2 FQGNSA come from the germline V gene. In nucleotides, the CDR3 is TGTGCCAGCAGCTCCGAAGTGGCCGGCACAGATACGCAGTATTTT. Its protein product is CASSSEVAGTDTQYF.

The gene calls are TRBV29-1 and TRBJ2-3; 9 positions match TRBD1. Germline CDR1 reads SQVTM; CDR2 reads ANQGSEA. The V segment lost 6 bases and the J segment 3 bases; nucleotides outside the gene matches: 10. This CDR3 spans 15 amino acids. CDR3 sequence (DNA): TGCAGCGTCTATAAAGGACAGGGGAGGACAGATACGCAGTATTTT. Translation gives CSVYKGQGRTDTQYF.

The rearrangement joins TRBV2 to TRBJ1-3; D is unresolved. In germline, CDR1 is SNHLY, CDR2 FYNNEI. Deletions cut 8 bases from V and 2 bases from J, with 4 bases between. This CDR3 spans 11 amino acids. CDR3 residues: CASVTGNTIYF. CDR3 in DNA: TGTGCCAGCGTAACTGGAAACACCATATATTTT.

The CDR3 spells CASSFEGNQPQHF. Written as DNA, the CDR3 is TGTGCCAGCAGCTTTGAGGGCAATCAGCCCCAGCATTTT. The rearrangement uses TRBV7-2 and TRBJ1-5, with no clear D. The V end was cut by 3 bases, the J end by 2 bases, with 5 bases between. This CDR3 contains 13 residues. The germline CDR1 and CDR2 sequences are SGHTA and FQGNSA.

This clone was observed once. The rearrangement uses TRBV27 and TRBJ2-3; D call uncertain. V lost 5 bases, J lost 3 bases, and 9 bases lay in between. The germline CDR1 and CDR2 sequences are MNHEY and SMNVEV (reference sequence). The CDR3 covers 13 residues. CDR3 nucleotide sequence: TGTGCCAGCAGTCCCCTCGGGACAGATACGCAGTATTTT. It encodes CASSPLGTDTQYF.

The rearrangement joins TRBV6-5 to TRBJ2-1, with D possibly being TRBD1 (5 bases). Germline V CDR1 and CDR2: MNHEY, SVGAGI. V was clipped by 0 bases and J by 9 bases, with 18 bases between them. This CDR3 is 16 amino acids long. CDR3 sequence: CASSYSVGVGFLEQFF. The CDR3 DNA sequence: TGTGCCAGCAGTTACTCGGTAGGGGTTGGGTTCCTTGAGCAGTTCTTC.